These T cell receptor beta chains were read from a single sample in a study of blood T cell repertoires in COVID-19. Data came from immunoSEQ multiplex PCR; TCRdb stores just in-frame clones and leaves some out. This table has around 86,000 clones, around 87% appearing once. Material: peripheral blood. The receptors shown here come from a human donor with acute or convalescent COVID-19. The donor label of this sample is uncertain. Each CDR3 is given without its conserved first and last residue. Size tells how often a clone was seen (once, few, many) or the class of an expanded clone, and some rows leave it out.

j_gene | abundance | v_gene | CDR3aa
TRBJ2-5 | . | TRBV28 | ASNLWGGAQETQY
TRBJ1-1 | . | TRBV3-1/TRBV3-2 | ASSQSGSGDTEAF
TRBJ2-7 | . | TRBV27 | ASSLRPARGGLGSPRAPYEQY
TRBJ2-5 | . | TRBV11-2 | ASSFGTNQETQY
TRBJ2-1 | . | TRBV7-2 | ASSELLTSGSYNEQF
TRBJ1-5 | . | TRBV2 | ASSDGALNQPQH
TRBJ1-3 | . | TRBV11-2 | ASSFERLSGNTIY
TRBJ1-1 | . | TRBV11-2 | ASSGGQGGTEAF
TRBJ2-7 | . | TRBV27 | ASRLSPIQGGEQY
TRBJ1-5 | . | TRBV6-6 | ASSPLPADYSNQPQH
TRBJ1-2 | once | TRBV2 | ASNGGTRGWSGYT
TRBJ1-5 | . | TRBV27 | ASKGAGGQPQH
TRBJ1-5 | . | TRBV7-2 | ASSLSGWGSNQPQH
TRBJ2-1 | . | TRBV4-3 | ASSQQTGANEQF
TRBJ2-2 | . | TRBV7-8 | ASSPQRGATTGELF
TRBJ2-7 | . | TRBV3-1/TRBV3-2 | ASSHEGLAGSLD
TRBJ1-4 | . | TRBV7-9 | ASSFTGVKDEKLF
TRBJ1-3 | few | TRBV4-3 | ASSQAVLGGSGNTIY
TRBJ2-1 | . | TRBV6-5 | ASWARVSDNEQF
TRBJ1-2 | . | TRBV28 | ASSLLSPGGYT
TRBJ2-7 | few | TRBV20-1 | SASLGQLYEQY
TRBJ2-2 | . | TRBV27 | ASRTQGARTGELF
TRBJ1-6 | few | TRBV25-1 | ASSEYLGGGSPLH
TRBJ2-2 | few | TRBV5-4 | ASSLKGGTGELF
TRBJ1-1 | . | TRBV7-3 | ASSSQGNTEAF
TRBJ2-1 | . | TRBV7-3 | ASSSQTGEQF
TRBJ2-5 | . | TRBV5-5 | ASSLEDSTQY
TRBJ2-3 | . | TRBV6-5 | ASSYESGGPNTQY
TRBJ1-3 | . | TRBV4-1 | ASSQDRSSGNTIY
TRBJ2-1 | . | TRBV9 | ASSGTSGGLDNEQF
TRBJ2-1 | . | TRBV11-2 | ASSPARVARTYNEQF